Below, 15 T cell receptor beta chains from the same sample are listed, as sequenced in a study of blood T cell repertoires in COVID-19. Method: immunoSEQ multiplex PCR; TCRdb's copy keeps in-frame clones and lacks some. The table has about 200,000 clones, about 82% seen once. Sequenced: peripheral blood. These receptors were taken from a woman aged 80 or over with acute or convalescent COVID-19.

The chain recombines TRBV4-1 with TRBJ2-2, with 8 bases identical to TRBD2. Germline V gene data show CDR1 as MGHRA and CDR2 as YSYEKL. Losses at the gene ends were 2 bases for V and 6 bases for J; bases not matched to a gene: 11. The CDR3 is 17 residues long. CDR3 coding DNA: TGCGCCAGCAGCCAAAGGACAAGCGGGGGTGTCCCCGGGGAGCTGTTTTTT. The encoded protein is CASSQRTSGGVPGELFF.

V gene TRBV2 combines with J gene TRBJ1-6; the match to TRBD1 covers 7 bases. Unmatched junction bases numbered 20, after V lost 4 bases and J lost 8 bases. The germline CDR1 and CDR2 sequences are SNHLY and FYNNEI. There are 19 residues in the CDR3. Here the CDR3 reads CASSVDLLGDREFDSPLHF. In nucleotides, the CDR3 is TGTGCCAGCAGTGTTGATCTTCTCGGTGACAGGGAATTCGATTCACCCCTCCACTTT.

V is TRBV6-2 or TRBV6-3 and J is TRBJ1-1; D is possibly TRBD1 (5 bases). Germline V gene lookup returns CDR1 MNHEY and CDR2 SVGEGT. The V and J ends lost 3 bases and 5 bases respectively, with 13 bases between them. The CDR3 covers 14 residues. The CDR3 bases are TGTGCCAGCAGTTATGGACACCTGGTGACTGAAGCTTTCTTT. It yields the protein CASSYGHLVTEAFF.

J is TRBJ1-1 and V is TRBV29-1; D is possibly TRBD1 (5 bases). V shed 7 bases and J shed 2 bases, with 11 bases lying between them. In germline, CDR1 is SQVTM, CDR2 ANQGSEA. This CDR3 has 12 residues. CDR3 in amino acids: CSAVTANTEAFF. CDR3 DNA sequence: TGCAGCGCAGTGACAGCCAACACTGAAGCTTTCTTT.

This clone appeared once. The chain carries TRBV19 and TRBJ1-1, with D possibly matching TRBD1 (6 bases). CDR3 length equals 13 residues. Germline V gives CDR1 LNHDA, CDR2 SQIVND (reference sequence). V dropped 5 bases and J dropped 0 bases, with 7 bases sitting between them. CDR3 nucleotide sequence: TGTGCCAGTAGTCGGACAGTGAACACTGAAGCTTTCTTT. It specifies CASSRTVNTEAFF.

The chain links TRBV5-6 to TRBJ1-5, with 11 nucleotides matching TRBD1. Germline-derived CDR1 and CDR2 are SGHDT and YYEEEE. V was clipped by 3 bases and J by 5 bases; unmatched bases: 10. The CDR3 sequence is 17 residues long. CDR3 bases: TGTGCCAGCAGCTCCCGCCCCGGGACAGGGGGTTATCAGCCCCAGCATTTT. This sequence encodes CASSSRPGTGGYQPQHF.

As DNA, the CDR3 is TGTGCCAGCAGTTACTCGACTGGCACAGATACGCAGTATTTT. It encodes CASSYSTGTDTQYF. The chain joins TRBV6-5 to TRBJ2-3; D unresolved. This CDR3 is built from 14 residues. Germline V gives CDR1 MNHEY, CDR2 SVGAGI. V lost 0 bases, J lost 1 base, and 5 bases lay in between.

As for this clone: At one boundary the junction diverges from the germline segment, which might be a read error. V and J are TRBV7-7 and TRBJ2-6; 9 bases align to TRBD1. The germline V gene encodes CDR1 SSHAT and CDR2 FNYEAQ (reference sequence). The CDR3 contains 19 residues. CDR3 sequence reads: CASSNSRDRARAGANVLTF. The DNA for the CDR3 is TGTGCTAGCAGCAATTCTCGGGACAGGGCGCGGGCTGGGGCCAACGTCCTGACTTTC.

Here the CDR3 reads CASSQVRDSAEAFF. The CDR3 region has the DNA TGCGCCAGCAGCCAAGTACGGGATTCGGCTGAAGCTTTCTTT. The rearrangement joins TRBV4-1 to TRBJ1-1; D not certain. Germline CDR1 and CDR2: MGHRA and YSYEKL. Trimming cost V 1 base and J 6 bases, with 12 bases left between them. This CDR3 spans 14 amino acids.

The chain couples TRBV4-1 to TRBJ2-4; 8 bases fit TRBD1. The germline CDR1 and CDR2 sequences are MGHRA and YSYEKL. The trim removed 5 bases at V and 0 bases at J, leaving 18 bases unmatched. The CDR3 spans 20 residues. The CDR3 spells CASSKHLPGTGSLAKNIQYF. Written as DNA, the CDR3 is TGCGCCAGCAGCAAACACCTACCGGGGACAGGCTCACTAGCCAAAAACATTCAGTACTTC.

This clone was observed once. The rearrangement joins TRBV24-1 to TRBJ2-3; weak D call: TRBD2 (6 bases). Germline-derived CDR1 and CDR2 are KGHDR and SFDVKD. The CDR3 consists of 14 residues. V was shortened by 8 bases and J by 1 base, with 12 bases between the two germline ends. The CDR3 nucleotides are TGTGCCACCACCTCGGGAGACCGCACAGATACGCAGTATTTT. This gives the protein CATTSGDRTDTQYF.

The sample holds a few counts of this clone. CDR3 in DNA: TGTGCCAGCAGTGATTACAGGCCAGGTCAGACCGGGGAGCTGTTTTTT. As protein: CASSDYRPGQTGELFF. The V gene is TRBV2, the J gene TRBJ2-2, with TRBD1 as a possible D gene (5 bases). V was pared by 3 bases and J by 5 bases, with 16 bases between. This CDR3 spans 16 amino acids. Germline CDR1 and CDR2: SNHLY and FYNNEI.

The chain recombines TRBV5-1 with TRBJ2-2, with 7 bases lining up with TRBD2. This CDR3 has 15 amino acids. CDR1 is SGHRS, CDR2 YFSETQ, per germline. Trimming at V came to 2 bases and at J to 5 bases, leaving 6 bases not matched to a gene. The chain's CDR3 is CASSLTGRETGELFF. The CDR3 DNA reads TGCGCCAGCAGCTTAACTGGGCGGGAGACCGGGGAGCTGTTTTTT.

The chain has TRBV7-9 and TRBJ1-3; the D is unclear. With 5 bases removed from V and 0 bases from J, the gap between germline ends came to 11 bases. The germline CDR1 and CDR2 sequences are SEHNR and FQNEAQ (reference sequence). There are 15 residues in the CDR3. The CDR3 loop reads CASSPQSSSGNTIYF. CDR3 DNA sequence: TGTGCCAGCAGCCCTCAGTCTAGCTCTGGAAACACCATATATTTT.

This chain uses TRBV4-3 with TRBJ2-7; D call uncertain. Germline CDR1 and CDR2: LGHNA and YSLEER. V was pared by 0 bases and J by 6 bases, with 9 bases between. The CDR3 runs to 13 residues. CDR3 nucleotides: TGCGCCAGCAGCCAAGATTTGCGCCGCGAGCAGTACTTC. The encoded protein is CASSQDLRREQYF.